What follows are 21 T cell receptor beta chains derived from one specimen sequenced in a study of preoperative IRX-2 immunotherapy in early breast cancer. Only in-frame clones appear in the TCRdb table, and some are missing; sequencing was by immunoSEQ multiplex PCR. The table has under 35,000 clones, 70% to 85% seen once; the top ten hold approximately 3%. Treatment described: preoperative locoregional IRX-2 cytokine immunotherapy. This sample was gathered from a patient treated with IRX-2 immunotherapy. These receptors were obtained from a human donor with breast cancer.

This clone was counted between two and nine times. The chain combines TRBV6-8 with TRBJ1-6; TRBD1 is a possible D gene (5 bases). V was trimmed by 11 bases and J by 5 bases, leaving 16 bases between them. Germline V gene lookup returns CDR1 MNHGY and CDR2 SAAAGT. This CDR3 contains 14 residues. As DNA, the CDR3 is TGTGCCGGGGGGAGGGGCCCTGATAATTCACCCCTCCACTTT. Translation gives CAGGRGPDNSPLHF.

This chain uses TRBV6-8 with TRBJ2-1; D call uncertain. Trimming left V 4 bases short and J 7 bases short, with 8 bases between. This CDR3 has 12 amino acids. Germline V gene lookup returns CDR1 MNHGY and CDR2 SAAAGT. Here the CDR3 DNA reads TGTGCCAGCAGTTCATGGGGAAATGAGCAGTTCTTC. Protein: CASSSWGNEQFF.

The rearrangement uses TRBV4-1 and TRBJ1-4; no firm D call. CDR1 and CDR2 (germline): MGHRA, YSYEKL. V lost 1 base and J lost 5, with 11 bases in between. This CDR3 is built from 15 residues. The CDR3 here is CASSQVGRKNEKLFF. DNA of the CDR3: TGCGCCAGCAGCCAAGTCGGCAGGAAGAATGAAAAACTGTTTTTT.

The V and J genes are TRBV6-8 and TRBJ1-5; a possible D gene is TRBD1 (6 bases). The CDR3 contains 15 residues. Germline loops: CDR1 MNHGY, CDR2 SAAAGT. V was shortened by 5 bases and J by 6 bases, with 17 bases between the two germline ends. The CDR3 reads CASSAHRATGQPQHF. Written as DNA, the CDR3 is TGTGCCAGCAGTGCCCACAGGGCTACGGGTCAGCCCCAGCATTTT.

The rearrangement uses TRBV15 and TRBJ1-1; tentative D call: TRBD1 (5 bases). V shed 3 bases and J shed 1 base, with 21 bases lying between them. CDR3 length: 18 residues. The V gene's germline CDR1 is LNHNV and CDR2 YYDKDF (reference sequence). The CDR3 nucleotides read TGTGCCACCAGCAGGAAAACCCGATTGACAGCTACGAACACTGAAGCTTTCTTT. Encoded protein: CATSRKTRLTATNTEAFF.

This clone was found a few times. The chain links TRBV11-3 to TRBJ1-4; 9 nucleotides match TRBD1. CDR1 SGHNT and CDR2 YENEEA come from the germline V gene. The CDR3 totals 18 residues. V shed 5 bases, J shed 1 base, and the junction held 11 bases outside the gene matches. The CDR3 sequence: CASSPGPQGALTNEKLFF. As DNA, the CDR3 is TGTGCCAGCAGCCCCGGCCCACAGGGGGCCCTAACTAATGAAAAACTGTTTTTT. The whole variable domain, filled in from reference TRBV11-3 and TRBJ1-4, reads EAGVVQSPRYKIIEKKQPVAFWCNPISGHNTLYWYLQNLGQGPELLIRYENEEAVDDSQLPKDRFSAERLKGVDSTLKIQPAELGDSAVYLCASSPGPQGALTNEKLFFGSGTQLSVL.

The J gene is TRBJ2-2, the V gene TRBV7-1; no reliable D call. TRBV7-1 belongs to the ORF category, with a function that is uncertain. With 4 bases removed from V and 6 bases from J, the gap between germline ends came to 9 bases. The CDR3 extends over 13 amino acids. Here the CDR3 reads CASSLASPGELFF. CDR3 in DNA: TGTGCCAGCAGCTTAGCATCCCCCGGGGAGCTGTTTTTT.

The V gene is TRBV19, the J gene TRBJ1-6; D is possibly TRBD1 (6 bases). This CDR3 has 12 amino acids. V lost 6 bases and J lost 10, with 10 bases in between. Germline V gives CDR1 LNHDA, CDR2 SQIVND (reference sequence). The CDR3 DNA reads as TGTGCCAGTAGGACAGGCCCCTCACCCCTCCACTTT. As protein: CASRTGPSPLHF.

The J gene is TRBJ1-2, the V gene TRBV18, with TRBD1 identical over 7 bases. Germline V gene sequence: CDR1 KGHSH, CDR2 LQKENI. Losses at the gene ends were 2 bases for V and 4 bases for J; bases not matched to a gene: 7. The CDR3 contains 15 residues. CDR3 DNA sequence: TGTGCCAGCTCACCAGAAGGACAGGACAGCTATGGCTACACCTTC. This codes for CASSPEGQDSYGYTF.

CDR3 DNA: TGCGCCAGCAGCCAAGGTCAGGGGGCGTCCTATGGCTACACCTTC. Encoded protein: CASSQGQGASYGYTF. The chain recombines TRBV4-1 with TRBJ1-2, with 8 bases identical to TRBD1. Germline V lookup: CDR1 MGHRA, CDR2 YSYEKL. The CDR3 covers 15 residues. V trimming: 1 base; J trimming: 4 bases; junction bases outside the gene matches: 5.

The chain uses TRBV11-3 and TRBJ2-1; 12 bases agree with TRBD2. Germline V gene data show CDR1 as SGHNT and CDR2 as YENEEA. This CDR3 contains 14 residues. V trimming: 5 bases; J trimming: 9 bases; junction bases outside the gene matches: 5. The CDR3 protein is CASSQQTSGGEQFF. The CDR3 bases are TGTGCCAGCAGCCAGCAGACTAGCGGGGGTGAGCAGTTCTTC. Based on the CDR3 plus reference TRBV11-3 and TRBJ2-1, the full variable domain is EAGVVQSPRYKIIEKKQPVAFWCNPISGHNTLYWYLQNLGQGPELLIRYENEEAVDDSQLPKDRFSAERLKGVDSTLKIQPAELGDSAVYLCASSQQTSGGEQFFGPGTRLTVL.

This CDR3 is CAWSELAGGRDTQYF. Here the CDR3 DNA reads TGTGCCTGGAGCGAACTAGCGGGAGGGCGGGATACGCAGTATTTT. The chain links TRBV30 to TRBJ2-3; 13 positions agree with TRBD2. Losses at the gene ends were 3 bases for V and 6 bases for J; bases not matched to a gene: 6. Per germline, CDR1 GTSNPN and CDR2 SVGIG (reference sequence). The CDR3 length is 15 residues.

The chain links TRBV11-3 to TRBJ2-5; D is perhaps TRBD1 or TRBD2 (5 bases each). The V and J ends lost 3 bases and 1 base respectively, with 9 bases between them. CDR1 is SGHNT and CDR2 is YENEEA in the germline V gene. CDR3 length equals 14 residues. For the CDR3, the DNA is TGTGCCAGCAGCTTGCGAGGGGTCCAAGAGACCCAGTACTTC. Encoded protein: CASSLRGVQETQYF.

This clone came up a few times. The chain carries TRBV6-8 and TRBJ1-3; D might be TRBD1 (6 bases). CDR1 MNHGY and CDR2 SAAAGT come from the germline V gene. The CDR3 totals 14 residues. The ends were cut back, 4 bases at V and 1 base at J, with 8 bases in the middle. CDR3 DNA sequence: TGTGCCAGCAGTTGGGGGCGGTCTGGAAACACCATATATTTT. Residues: CASSWGRSGNTIYF.

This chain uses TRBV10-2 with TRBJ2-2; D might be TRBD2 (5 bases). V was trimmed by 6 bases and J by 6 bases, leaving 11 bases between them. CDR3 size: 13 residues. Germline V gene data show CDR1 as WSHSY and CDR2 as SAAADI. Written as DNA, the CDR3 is TGCGCCAGCAGGGGTGAGGAGGCCGGGGAGCTGTTTTTT. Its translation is CASRGEEAGELFF.

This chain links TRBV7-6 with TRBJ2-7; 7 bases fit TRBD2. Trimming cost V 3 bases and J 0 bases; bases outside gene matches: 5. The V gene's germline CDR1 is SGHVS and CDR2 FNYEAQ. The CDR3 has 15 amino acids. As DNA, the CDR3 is TGTGCCAGCAGCTTGGGGGGGTTGATCTCCTACGAGCAGTACTTC. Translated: CASSLGGLISYEQYF. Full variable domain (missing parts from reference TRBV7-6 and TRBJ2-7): GAGVSQSPRYKVTKRGQDVALRCDPISGHVSLYWYRQALGQGPEFLTYFNYEAQQDKSGLPNDRFSAERPEGSISTLTIQRTEQRDSAMYRCASSLGGLISYEQYFGPGTRLTVT.

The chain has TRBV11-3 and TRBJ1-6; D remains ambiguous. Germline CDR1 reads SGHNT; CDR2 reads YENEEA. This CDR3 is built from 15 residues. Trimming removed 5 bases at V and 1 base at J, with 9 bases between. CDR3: CASSKMASYNSPLHF. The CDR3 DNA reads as TGTGCCAGCAGCAAGATGGCGTCCTATAATTCACCCCTCCACTTT.

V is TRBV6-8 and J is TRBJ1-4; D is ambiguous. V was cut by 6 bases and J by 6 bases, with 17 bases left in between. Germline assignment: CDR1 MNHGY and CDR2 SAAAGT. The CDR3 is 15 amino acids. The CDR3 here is CASRPSVAPDEKLFF. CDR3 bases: TGTGCCAGCAGACCCAGCGTGGCGCCTGATGAAAAACTGTTTTTT.

The CDR3 sequence is CASSQTSSYNEQFF. Here the CDR3 DNA reads TGTGCCAGCTCCCAGACTAGCTCCTACAATGAGCAGTTCTTC. The chain uses TRBV18 and TRBJ2-1, with D maybe TRBD2 (6 bases). Germline V gene data show CDR1 as KGHSH and CDR2 as LQKENI. The CDR3 runs 14 residues. V lost 6 bases, J lost 0 bases, and 9 bases lay in between.

CDR3 amino acids: CASSQVPSGNTIYF. As DNA, the CDR3 is TGCGCCAGCAGCCAAGTTCCATCTGGAAACACCATATATTTT. The V and J genes are TRBV23-1 and TRBJ1-3; D remains unclear. TRBV23-1 is filed as an ORF, its function uncertain. The CDR3 contains 14 residues. Deletions cut 6 bases from V and 1 base from J, with 10 bases between.

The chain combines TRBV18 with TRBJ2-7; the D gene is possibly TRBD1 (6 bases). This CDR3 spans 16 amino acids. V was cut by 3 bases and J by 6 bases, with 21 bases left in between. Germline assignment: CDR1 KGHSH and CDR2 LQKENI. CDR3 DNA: TGTGCCAGCTCACCTACCGTCGCAGGGGCCTCTACCGAGCAGTACTTC. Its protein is CASSPTVAGASTEQYF.